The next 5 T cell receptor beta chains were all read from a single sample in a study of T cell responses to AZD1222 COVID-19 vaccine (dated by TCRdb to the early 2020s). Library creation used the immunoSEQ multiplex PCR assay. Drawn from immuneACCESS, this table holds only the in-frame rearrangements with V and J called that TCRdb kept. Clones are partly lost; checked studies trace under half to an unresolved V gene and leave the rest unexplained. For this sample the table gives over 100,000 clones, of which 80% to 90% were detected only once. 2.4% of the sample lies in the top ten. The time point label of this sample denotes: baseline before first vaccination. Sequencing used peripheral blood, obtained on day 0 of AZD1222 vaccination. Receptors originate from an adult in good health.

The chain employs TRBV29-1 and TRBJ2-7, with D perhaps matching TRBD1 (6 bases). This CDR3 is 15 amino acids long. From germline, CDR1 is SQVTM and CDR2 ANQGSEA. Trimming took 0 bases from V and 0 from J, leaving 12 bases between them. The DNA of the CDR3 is TGCAGCGTTGAAGATACCGGACAGAACTCCTACGAGCAGTACTTC. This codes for CSVEDTGQNSYEQYF.

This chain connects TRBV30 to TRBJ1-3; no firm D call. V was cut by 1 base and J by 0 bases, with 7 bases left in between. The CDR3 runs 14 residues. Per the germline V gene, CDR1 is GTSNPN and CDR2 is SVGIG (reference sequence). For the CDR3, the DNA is TGTGCCTGGAGTGCAGGTGACTCTGGAAACACCATATATTTT. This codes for CAWSAGDSGNTIYF.

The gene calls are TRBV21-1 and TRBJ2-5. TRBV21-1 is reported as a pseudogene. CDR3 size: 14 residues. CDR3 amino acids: CASILLPGEETQYF. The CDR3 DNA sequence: TGTGCCAGCATCTTGCTCCCTGGGGAAGAGACCCAGTACTTC.

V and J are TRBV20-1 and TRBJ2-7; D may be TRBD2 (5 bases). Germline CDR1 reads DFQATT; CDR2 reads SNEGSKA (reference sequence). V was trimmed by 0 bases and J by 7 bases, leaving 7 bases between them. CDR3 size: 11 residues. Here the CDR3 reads CSAREPGEQYF. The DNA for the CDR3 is TGCAGTGCTAGAGAACCGGGGGAGCAGTACTTC.

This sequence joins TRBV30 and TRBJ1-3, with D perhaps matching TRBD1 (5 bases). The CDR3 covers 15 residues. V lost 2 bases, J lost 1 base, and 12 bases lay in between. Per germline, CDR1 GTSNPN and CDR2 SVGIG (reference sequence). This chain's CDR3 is CAWSKGTSSGNTIYF. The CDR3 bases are TGTGCCTGGAGTAAAGGGACGTCTTCTGGAAACACCATATATTTT.